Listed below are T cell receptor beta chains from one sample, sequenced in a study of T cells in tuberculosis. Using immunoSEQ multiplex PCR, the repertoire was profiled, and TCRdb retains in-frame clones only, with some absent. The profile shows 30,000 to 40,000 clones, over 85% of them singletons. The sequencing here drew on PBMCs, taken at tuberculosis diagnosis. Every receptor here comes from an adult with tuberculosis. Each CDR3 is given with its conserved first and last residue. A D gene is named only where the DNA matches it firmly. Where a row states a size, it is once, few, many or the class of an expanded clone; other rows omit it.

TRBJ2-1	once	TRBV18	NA	TGTGCCAGCTCACCACCCTCGGGGGGCAGGTACAATGAGCAGTTCTTC	CASSPPSGGRYNEQFF
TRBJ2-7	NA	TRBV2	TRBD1	TGTGCCAGCAGTCCCGGGACAGGGGGTATAATGTTCTCCTACGAGCAGTACTTC	CASSPGTGGIMFSYEQYF
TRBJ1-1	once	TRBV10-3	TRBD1	TGTGCCGTACAGATGGGACAGAAGAGCGCTGAAGCTTTCTTT	CAVQMGQKSAEAFF
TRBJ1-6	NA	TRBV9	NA	TGTGCCAGCAGCGTAGACCTCGGGGTCGATTCACCCCTCCACTTT	CASSVDLGVDSPLHF
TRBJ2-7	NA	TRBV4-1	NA	TGCGCCAGCAGCCAAGTCCGGGTGGGGGCACCCTACGAGCAGTACTTC	CASSQVRVGAPYEQYF
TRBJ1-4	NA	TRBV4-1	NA	TGCGCCAGCAGCCAAGAATCTACAGGGTGGGATGAAAAACTGTTTTTT	CASSQESTGWDEKLFF
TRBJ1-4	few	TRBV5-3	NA	TGTGCCAGAAGCTTGGAGGGGGAAGCAACTAATGAAAAACTGTTTTTT	CARSLEGEATNEKLFF
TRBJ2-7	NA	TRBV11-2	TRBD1	TGTGCCAGCAGCTTACCGAAAGCAGGGGGCATCGACGAGCAGTACTTC	CASSLPKAGGIDEQYF
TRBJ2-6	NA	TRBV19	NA	TGTGCCAGTAGTATGCAGGCCGGGGCCAACGTCCTGACTTTC	CASSMQAGANVLTF
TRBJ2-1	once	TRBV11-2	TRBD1	TGTGCCAGCAGCCCCGGGACAGGGGTCAATGAGCAGTTCTTC	CASSPGTGVNEQFF
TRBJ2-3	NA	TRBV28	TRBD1	TGTGCCAGCAGTCCGGGGACAGGGCCGGCAGATACGCAGTATTTT	CASSPGTGPADTQYF
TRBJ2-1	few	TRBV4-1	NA	TGCGCCAGCAGCCAAGAATACCGGGGGTCCAACAATGAGCAGTTCTTC	CASSQEYRGSNNEQFF
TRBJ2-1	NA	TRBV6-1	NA	TGTGCCAGCAGCACCCAAAATCTATACAATGAGCAGTTCTTC	CASSTQNLYNEQFF
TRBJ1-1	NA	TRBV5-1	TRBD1	TGCGCCAGCAGCCGGGGAGTGGGACAGGGTGAAGCTTTCTTT	CASSRGVGQGEAFF
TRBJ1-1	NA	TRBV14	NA	TGTGCCAGCAGCCAAGCATGGCAGGGGCCGAACACTGAAGCTTTCTTT	CASSQAWQGPNTEAFF
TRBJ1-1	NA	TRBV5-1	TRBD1	TGCGCCAGCAGCTTCGCGACAGGGTCGTTTGAAGCTTTCTTT	CASSFATGSFEAFF
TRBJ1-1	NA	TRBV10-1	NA	TGCGCCAGCAGCGCGGCTTATGGCACTGAAGCTTTCTTT	CASSAAYGTEAFF
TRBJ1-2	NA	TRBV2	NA	TGTGCCAGCAGTGAAGGTGGGGGCAGGGTGGTTACCTTC	CASSEGGGRVVTF
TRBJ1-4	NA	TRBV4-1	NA	TGCGCCAGCAGCCAAGATGAGGCAGCGGATGAAAAACTGTTTTTT	CASSQDEAADEKLFF
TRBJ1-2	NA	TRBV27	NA	TGTGCCAGCAGTTTCACAGGGTTGGGTAGAAACTATGGCTACACCTTC	CASSFTGLGRNYGYTF
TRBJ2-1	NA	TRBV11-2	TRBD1	TGTGCCAGCAGCTTAGGACAGGGGGCCTACAATGAGCAGTTCTTC	CASSLGQGAYNEQFF
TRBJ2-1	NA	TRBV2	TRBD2	TGTGCCAGCACCAATGGTCGACTAGCGGGAGGGCGAAGCTCCTACAATGAGCAGTTCTTC	CASTNGRLAGGRSSYNEQFF
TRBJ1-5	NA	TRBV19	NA	TGTGCCAGTAGTATAGCATCGGATCAGCCCCAGCATTTT	CASSIASDQPQHF
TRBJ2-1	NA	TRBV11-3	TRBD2	TGTGCCAGCAGGAGAGGGAGGGCCTACAATGAGCAGTTCTTC	CASRRGRAYNEQFF
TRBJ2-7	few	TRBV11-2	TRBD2	TGTGCCAGCAGCACACTGCTAGCGGGGGGGAGGTACGAGCAGTACTTC	CASSTLLAGGRYEQYF
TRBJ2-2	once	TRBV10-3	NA	TGTGCCATCAGTGGGCGCCAGGGATCCGGGGAGCTGTTTTTT	CAISGRQGSGELFF
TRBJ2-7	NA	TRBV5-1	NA	TGCGCCAGCAGCTTTCGGGACACAGCCTACGAGCAGTACTTC	CASSFRDTAYEQYF